Below are 28 T cell receptor beta chains sequenced from a single sample in a study of somatic mutations in cytotoxic T cells in rheumatoid arthritis. Here immunoSEQ multiplex PCR was the method, and the copy in TCRdb shows in-frame clones only, minus some. The profile covers 20,000 to 25,000 clones, with 65% to 85% appearing a single time and roughly 3.8% taken by the ten largest. Sequencing was performed on CD8+ T cells sorted from blood. The receptor source for this set is an adult with rheumatoid arthritis.

The chain carries TRBV9 and TRBJ2-2, with D possibly matching TRBD2 (7 bases). Trimming took 0 bases from V and 1 from J, leaving 31 bases between them. CDR1 is SGDLS, CDR2 YYNGEE, per germline. This CDR3 has 23 amino acids. Here the CDR3 DNA reads TGTGCCAGCAGCGTAGAAGGGACGGGGAAGGGCCGACGGGGGGCTTGGAACACCGGGGAGCTGTTTTTT. The encoded protein is CASSVEGTGKGRRGAWNTGELFF.

The chain is built from TRBV6-1 and TRBJ2-1; 7 nucleotides align to TRBD2. This CDR3 has 12 residues. The trim removed 8 bases at V and 2 bases at J, leaving 0 bases unmatched. Germline V gene lookup returns CDR1 MNHNS and CDR2 SASEGT. The CDR3 loop reads CASGLAYNEQFF. The CDR3 DNA reads as TGTGCCAGCGGACTAGCCTACAATGAGCAGTTCTTC.

This chain links TRBV7-9 with TRBJ2-7; D remains ambiguous. V lost 3 bases and J 7 bases, leaving 10 bases between the germline ends. Per the germline V gene, CDR1 is SEHNR and CDR2 is FQNEAQ (reference sequence). The CDR3 consists of 12 residues. CDR3 sequence reads: CASSFGTREQYF. In DNA, the CDR3 is TGTGCCAGCAGCTTTGGAACCCGAGAGCAGTACTTC. The full variable domain, its missing parts supplied by reference TRBV7-9 and TRBJ2-7, is DTGVSQNPRHKITKRGQNVTFRCDPISEHNRLYWYRQTLGQGPEFLTYFQNEAQLEKSRLLSDRFSAERPKGSFSTLEIQRTEQGDSAMYLCASSFGTREQYFGPGTRLTVT.

The rearrangement links TRBV7-9 to TRBJ2-7; D is possibly TRBD1 (5 bases). The CDR3 is 14 amino acids. V lost 5 bases and J 2 bases, leaving 13 bases between the germline ends. The germline gives CDR1 SEHNR, CDR2 FQNEAQ (reference sequence). CDR3 sequence reads: CASSPSIGAYEQYF. CDR3 bases: TGTGCCAGCAGCCCTTCTATAGGGGCCTACGAGCAGTACTTC.

The V call is TRBV6-4, the J call TRBJ2-3; 12 bases are shared with TRBD2. The germline gives CDR1 MRHNA, CDR2 SNTAGT. Germline trimming cut 6 bases from V and 2 bases from J; bases unmatched to any gene: 3. The CDR3 has 15 residues. The CDR3 nucleotides are TGTGCCAGCAGCGCTAGCGGGGGGGCCACAGATACGCAGTATTTT. Amino acids: CASSASGGATDTQYF.

The rearrangement uses TRBV2 and TRBJ1-3; TRBD1 is a possible D gene (5 bases). The V end lost 6 bases, the J end lost 0 bases, and 18 bases lay between the germline ends. The CDR3 covers 17 residues. The V gene's germline CDR1 is SNHLY and CDR2 FYNNEI. This CDR3 reads CASSRNWGRSSGNTIYF. The CDR3 DNA is TGTGCCAGCAGCCGAAATTGGGGACGGAGCTCTGGAAACACCATATATTTT.

The chain has TRBV25-1 and TRBJ2-1; 9 nucleotides agree with TRBD2. The germline gives CDR1 MGHDK, CDR2 SYGVNS. CDR3 length equals 15 residues. Trimming took 5 bases from V and 4 from J; bases not matched to a gene: 6. CDR3 DNA: TGTGCCAGCAGTACCCTAGCGGGGAGTTACAATGAGCAGTTCTTC. This codes for CASSTLAGSYNEQFF.

The chain recombines TRBV9 with TRBJ2-1, with TRBD2 matching 9 bases. This CDR3 region has 20 residues. Germline loops: CDR1 SGDLS, CDR2 YYNGEE. V was pared by 4 bases and J by 0 bases, with 17 bases of the junction left unmatched. The CDR3 bases are TGTGCCAGCAGCCCCTCCGGGGGCGGGGGGGCCCGCAGCTCCTACAATGAGCAGTTCTTC. Its translation is CASSPSGGGGARSSYNEQFF.

V is TRBV4-3 and J is TRBJ1-1; D gene unclear. Trimming took off 4 bases at V and 0 bases at J, with 12 bases between the two ends. Germline V gene lookup returns CDR1 LGHNA and CDR2 YSLEER. The CDR3 spans 15 residues. Here the CDR3 reads CASSRVYGMNTEAFF. The DNA for the CDR3 is TGCGCCAGCAGCCGAGTATACGGCATGAACACTGAAGCTTTCTTT.

This clone was counted only a few times. The gene calls are TRBV12-5 and TRBJ2-7, with TRBD2 matching over 13 bases. CDR1 and CDR2 (germline): LGHNT, FRNRAP. V dropped 9 bases and J dropped 5; count of bases not matched to a gene: 10. The CDR3 contains 15 residues. The CDR3 loop is CASGPGLAGDNEQYF. DNA of the CDR3: TGTGCTAGCGGACCCGGACTAGCGGGGGACAACGAGCAGTACTTC. The whole variable domain, filled in from reference TRBV12-5 and TRBJ2-7, reads DARVTQTPRHKVTEMGQEVTMRCQPILGHNTVFWYRQTMMQGLELLAYFRNRAPLDDSGMPKDRFSAEMPDATLATLKIQPSEPRDSAVYFCASGPGLAGDNEQYFGPGTRLTVT.

This sequence joins TRBV4-1 and TRBJ1-1; maybe TRBD1 (5 bases). Germline V lookup: CDR1 MGHRA, CDR2 YSYEKL. V lost 3 bases to trimming and J lost 1 base, with 15 bases between them. This CDR3 spans 16 amino acids. This CDR3 is CASSHGHVGGNTEAFF. Here the CDR3 DNA reads TGCGCCAGCAGCCATGGCCATGTTGGGGGGAACACTGAAGCTTTCTTT.

The V gene is TRBV6-1, the J gene TRBJ2-1; TRBD1 matches at 10 bases. Germline V gene sequence: CDR1 MNHNS, CDR2 SASEGT. CDR3 length: 16 residues. J gave up 3 bases and V 6 bases, and 8 bases lay outside the gene matches. The CDR3 DNA follows: TGTGCCAGCAGCGAAATCGACAGGGGGCTCTACAATGAGCAGTTCTTC. The encoded protein is CASSEIDRGLYNEQFF.

The genes are TRBV6-4 and TRBJ2-1; TRBD1 aligns across 10 bases. The trim removed 4 bases at V and 4 bases at J, leaving 4 bases unmatched. This CDR3 has 15 residues. Per germline, CDR1 MRHNA and CDR2 SNTAGT. The CDR3 DNA is TGTGCCAGCAGTGGCGGACAGGGGGATTACAATGAGCAGTTCTTC. Translating gives CASSGGQGDYNEQFF.

This sequence joins TRBV19 and TRBJ2-1, with D tentatively TRBD2 (7 bases). The CDR3 loop spans 15 amino acids. Trimming removed 1 base at V and 9 bases at J, with 16 bases between. Germline CDR1 and CDR2: LNHDA and SQIVND (reference sequence). The CDR3 is CASSIVSGGGGEQFF. Written as DNA, the CDR3 is TGTGCCAGTAGTATAGTGTCGGGGGGAGGGGGTGAGCAGTTCTTC. Supplemented by reference TRBV19 and TRBJ2-1, the full variable domain reads DGGITQSPKYLFRKEGQNVTLSCEQNLNHDAMYWYRQDPGQGLRLIYYSQIVNDFQKGDIAEGYSVSREKKESFPLTVTSAQKNPTAFYLCASSIVSGGGGEQFFGPGTRLTVL.

V gene TRBV5-1 combines with J gene TRBJ2-3, with D hard to call. Between the trimmed V and J ends, which lost 4 bases and 5 bases, there was a span of 14 bases. The germline V gene has CDR1 SGHRS and CDR2 YFSETQ. This CDR3 is built from 14 residues. In DNA form, the CDR3 reads TGCGCCAGCAGCGGCCTCGACGTTGGAGATACGCAGTATTTT. Translation gives CASSGLDVGDTQYF.

The genes are TRBV29-1 and TRBJ1-2, with 7 bases identical to TRBD1. The CDR3 length is 12 residues. V was pared by 7 bases and J by 7 bases, with 9 bases of the junction left unmatched. Germline CDR1 SQVTM, CDR2 ANQGSEA. The CDR3 nucleotides are TGCAGCGGTCAACAGGGGTTTGGTGGCTACACCTTC. It encodes CSGQQGFGGYTF.

The V call is TRBV10-1, the J call TRBJ1-6, with a weak D call TRBD1 (6 bases). Per the germline V gene, CDR1 is WNHNN and CDR2 is SYGVQD (reference sequence). V lost 8 bases to trimming and J lost 7 bases, with 9 bases between them. The length of the CDR3 is 12 residues. For the CDR3, the DNA is TGCGCCAGCGGGCAGGGGAATTCACCCCTCCACTTT. The encoded protein is CASGQGNSPLHF.

This clone was counted a few times. The chain uses TRBV23-1 and TRBJ2-7, with D unresolved. TRBV23-1 is an ORF, and what it does is uncertain. The germline V and J ends were trimmed by 0 bases and 5 bases, with 5 bases remaining between them. This CDR3 contains 12 residues. CDR3 DNA: TGCGCCAGCAGTCAATCCCGGGACGAGCAGTACTTC. It yields the protein CASSQSRDEQYF.

V usage is TRBV2 and J usage is TRBJ1-2, with 7 nucleotides matching TRBD1. The CDR3 is 15 residues long. The J segment lost 6 bases and the V segment lost 2 bases, leaving 9 bases of the junction unmatched. Germline V gene sequence: CDR1 SNHLY, CDR2 FYNNEI. CDR3 nucleotide sequence: TGTGCCAGCAGTGAACCCCGACAGGGAATGGATGGCTACACCTTC. The encoded protein is CASSEPRQGMDGYTF.

This chain uses TRBV14 with TRBJ2-7, with D possibly called TRBD1 or TRBD2 (7 bases each). The ends were cut back, 1 base at V and 3 bases at J, with 13 bases in the middle. Per germline, CDR1 SGHDN and CDR2 FVKESK. The CDR3 spans 15 residues. CDR3 DNA sequence: TGTGCCAGCAGCCAAGGGGAGGGGGCAGTCTACGAGCAGTACTTC. Encoded protein: CASSQGEGAVYEQYF. Combining the CDR3 with reference TRBV14 and TRBJ2-7 gives the whole variable domain EAGVTQFPSHSVIEKGQTVTLRCDPISGHDNLYWYRRVMGKEIKFLLHFVKESKQDESGMPNNRFLAERTGGTYSTLKVQPAELEDSGVYFCASSQGEGAVYEQYFGPGTRLTVT.

This clone was observed a single time. V and J are TRBV4-1 and TRBJ2-2, with D perhaps TRBD1 (5 bases). This CDR3 has 15 residues. V was trimmed by 4 bases and J by 4 bases, leaving 13 bases between them. Germline V CDR1 and CDR2: MGHRA, YSYEKL. The CDR3 DNA is TGCGCCAGCAGCCTCGGGTGGGGCCTCACCGGGGAGCTGTTTTTT. Encoded protein: CASSLGWGLTGELFF.

This rearrangement joins TRBV6-1 to TRBJ2-2, with 10 bases fitting TRBD1. This CDR3 contains 16 residues. In germline, CDR1 is MNHNS, CDR2 SASEGT. Germline trimming cut 2 bases from V and 5 bases from J; bases unmatched to any gene: 5. DNA of the CDR3: TGTGCCAGCAGTGAAAGGGACAGGGGCTGGACCGGGGAGCTGTTTTTT. Translation gives CASSERDRGWTGELFF.

This clone was seen only a few times. The rearrangement uses TRBV19 and TRBJ1-1; 7 bases are shared with TRBD1. Germline V CDR1 and CDR2: LNHDA, SQIVND (reference sequence). The V segment lost 5 bases and the J segment 7 bases; nucleotides outside the gene matches: 7. The CDR3 is made up of 13 amino acids. The DNA for the CDR3 is TGTGCCAGTAGTTTCCGGGACAGTGATGAAGCTTTCTTT. Protein product: CASSFRDSDEAFF.

The chain employs TRBV27 and TRBJ2-3; tentative D call: TRBD2 (6 bases). Germline values: CDR1 MNHEY, CDR2 SMNVEV (reference sequence). CDR3 length: 17 amino acids. V shed 3 bases and J shed 0 bases, with 16 bases lying between them. The CDR3 protein is CASSFYGGSLSTDTQYF. CDR3 nucleotide sequence: TGTGCCAGCAGTTTTTACGGGGGAAGCCTTAGCACAGATACGCAGTATTTT.

The CDR3 sequence: CASSLEVPRDEQFF. CDR3 sequence (DNA): TGTGCCAGCAGCTTGGAAGTGCCTCGCGATGAGCAGTTCTTC. J is TRBJ2-1 and V is TRBV5-6; D not resolved. Germline loops: CDR1 SGHDT, CDR2 YYEEEE. V lost 0 bases and J lost 8, with 12 bases in between. The CDR3 is 14 residues long.

This rearrangement joins TRBV2 to TRBJ2-5; 9 bases agree with TRBD2. The germline gives CDR1 SNHLY, CDR2 FYNNEI. Trimming at V came to 3 bases and at J to 2 bases, leaving 7 bases not matched to a gene. The CDR3 extends over 16 amino acids. The CDR3 loop is CASSEELAGVQETQYF. CDR3 DNA: TGTGCCAGCAGTGAGGAGTTAGCGGGAGTACAAGAGACCCAGTACTTC.

V usage is TRBV11-2 and J usage is TRBJ2-2; 8 nucleotides match TRBD2. V lost 5 bases to trimming and J lost 2 bases; unmatched junction nucleotides: 7. The germline gives CDR1 SGHAT, CDR2 FQNNGV. This CDR3 has 16 amino acids. The CDR3 region has the DNA TGTGCCAGCAGCCCGCTGGCGGGGGGAAACACCGGGGAGCTGTTTTTT. Translated: CASSPLAGGNTGELFF.

The chain has TRBV5-1 and TRBJ1-1, with 7 bases identical to TRBD1. The J segment lost 1 base and the V segment lost 0 bases, leaving 3 bases of the junction unmatched. Germline V gene lookup returns CDR1 SGHRS and CDR2 YFSETQ. The CDR3 spans 15 residues. CDR3 coding DNA: TGCGCCAGCAGCTTGGTAGGGACAGCGAACACTGAAGCTTTCTTT. Translated: CASSLVGTANTEAFF.